This is a list of T cell receptor beta chains from one sample in a study of cytotoxic CD8 clonotypes in ibrutinib-treated CLL. Here immunoSEQ multiplex PCR was the method, and the copy in TCRdb shows in-frame clones only, minus some. The table includes around 130,000 clones, around 80% detected once. Source: PBMCs, taken after 24 months of ibrutinib treatment. These receptors were taken from a human donor with chronic lymphocytic leukemia. Both conserved end residues are part of each CDR3.

CDR3: CASSPQGGGTDTQYF; V: TRBV7-3; length: 15
CDR3: CASSLLGNGGELFF; V: TRBV7-9; length: 14
CDR3: CASSQTGWYEQYF; V: TRBV5-1; length: 13
CDR3: CASSLKEGIVGETQYF; V: TRBV5-4; length: 16
CDR3: CASSLTSLAAYQETQYF; V: TRBV7-8; length: 17
CDR3: CASSVGGGDMSSPLHF; V: TRBV9; length: 16
CDR3: CAWSGETGYSYEQYF; V: TRBV30; length: 15
CDR3: CASSLLPDTQYF; V: TRBV7-2; length: 12
CDR3: CAWSVRGPRGPKGADTQYF; V: TRBV30; length: 19
CDR3: CASSLVGWYGNQPQHF; V: TRBV7-2; length: 16
CDR3: CASSTGSIGGELFF; V: TRBV10-1; length: 14
CDR3: CASRGWSASRSYNEQFF; V: TRBV2; length: 17
CDR3: CASSRGGWNTEAFF; V: TRBV7-2; length: 14
CDR3: CASSSGQGQNIQYF; V: TRBV28; length: 14
CDR3: CASRNTGQETQYF; V: TRBV6-5; length: 13
CDR3: CSGLRDSYEQYF; V: TRBV29-1; length: 12
CDR3: CASRRTGHYGYTF; V: TRBV6-6; length: 13
CDR3: CASGRGTGNTEAFF; V: TRBV6-1; length: 14
CDR3: CASSPVGGQGYEQYF; V: TRBV4-3; length: 15
CDR3: CASSQRVPSNYGYTF; V: TRBV4-3; length: 15
CDR3: CASRRQGGNTIYF; V: TRBV9; length: 13
CDR3: CASSKTVSYEQYF; V: TRBV19; length: 13
CDR3: CASSPGGWGNQPQHF; V: TRBV27; length: 15
CDR3: CATSRDTRLNEQFF; V: TRBV6-5; length: 14
CDR3: CASSKKTGTGYAGELFF; V: TRBV19; length: 17
CDR3: CASSPYGTVTNEKLFF; V: TRBV18; length: 16
CDR3: CASSVGRTVQGETQYF; V: TRBV9; length: 16
CDR3: CASATVYEQYF; V: TRBV6-5; length: 11
CDR3: CASSLVLSGTEAFF; V: TRBV5-6; length: 14
CDR3: CASSSNGQGQMNTEAFF; V: TRBV7-2; length: 17
CDR3: CALGGSSSSYEQYF; V: TRBV7-9; length: 14
CDR3: CASSQLDTQYF; V: TRBV11-2; length: 11
CDR3: CASSETRQETQYF; V: TRBV2; length: 13
CDR3: CASSMVVGPNTGELFF; V: TRBV19; length: 16
CDR3: CASRTGTTNYGYTF; V: TRBV6-6; length: 14
CDR3: CASSIGGTSPNEQFF; V: TRBV19; length: 15
CDR3: CASSGAVRETQYF; V: TRBV9; length: 13
CDR3: CASSWDGDSPLHF; V: TRBV7-9; length: 13
CDR3: CASSLVGGDTGELFF; V: TRBV5-4; length: 15
CDR3: CASTLRGTMNTEAFF; V: TRBV5-1; length: 15
CDR3: CASSPSGTGNSPLHF; V: TRBV5-1; length: 15
CDR3: CASSLDSANYGYTF; V: TRBV28; length: 14
CDR3: CASSLERGAHEQFF; V: TRBV11-3; length: 14
CDR3: CASSPLAIGGYTF; V: TRBV7-2; length: 13
CDR3: CASSFQGFDEQYF; V: TRBV7-8; length: 13
CDR3: CASSLEGGAGDEQFF; V: TRBV5-1; length: 15
CDR3: CARSLEDRLYGYTF; V: TRBV5-3; length: 14
CDR3: CSVEGGYTF; V: TRBV29-1; length: 9
CDR3: CAIRDPGRHPVQGASTDTQYF; V: TRBV10-3; length: 21
CDR3: CASSRGRIRERDVLTF; V: TRBV7-9; length: 16
CDR3: CASSPRQGGDTEAFF; V: TRBV11-2; length: 15
CDR3: CASSLDKGLGGYTF; V: TRBV11-2; length: 14
CDR3: CASSQEGQANSPLHF; V: TRBV4-3; length: 15
CDR3: CAMSPREETQYF; V: TRBV30; length: 12
CDR3: CASSVVGDGYTF; V: TRBV6-1; length: 12
CDR3: CASTPDRTSTNEKLFF; V: TRBV2; length: 16
CDR3: CASSPSSDEQFF; V: TRBV18; length: 12
CDR3: CASSLSGGLYQETQYF; V: TRBV28; length: 16
CDR3: CASSGDRAREGPQHF; V: TRBV2; length: 15